The 8 T cell receptor beta chains below all came from one sample that was sequenced in a study of T cells in localized non-small cell lung cancer (dated by TCRdb to the early 2020s). The method behind the library was the immunoSEQ multiplex PCR assay. TCRdb holds this immuneACCESS table with in-frame rearrangements only. Some clones are missing; in checked studies, unresolved V genes explain under half, and the rest has no known cause. The sample yields roughly 7,000 clones; 20% to 25% were counted once. The ten largest clones take up 3% to 4.5% of the sample. The input for sequencing was lung tumor tissue, taken before any cancer treatment. The receptors here all came from a man aged 35 to 69 with stage III squamous cell lung carcinoma.

This clone is deemed medium-sized. The chain recombines TRBV6-8 with TRBJ2-1, with TRBD1 matching over 9 bases. V dropped 4 bases and J dropped 4; count of bases not matched to a gene: 8. The CDR3 sequence is 16 residues long. Germline CDR1 is MNHGY and CDR2 is SAAAGT. For the CDR3, the DNA is TGTGCCAGCAGTTCCCTAAGACAGGGGGGGTACAATGAGCAGTTCTTC. Encoded protein: CASSSLRQGGYNEQFF.

The chain is built from TRBV29-1 and TRBJ2-7, with TRBD2 matching 12 bases. Germline V gene lookup returns CDR1 SQVTM and CDR2 ANQGSEA. The CDR3 has 13 residues. V trimming: 7 bases; J trimming: 2 bases; junction bases outside the gene matches: 3. CDR3 loop: CSAGTSGPYEQYF. The CDR3 DNA is TGCAGCGCTGGGACTAGCGGGCCCTACGAGCAGTACTTC.

V and J are TRBV6-8 and TRBJ1-1; D is perhaps TRBD1 (6 bases). Germline CDR1 MNHGY, CDR2 SAAAGT. V gave up 2 bases and J gave up 0 bases, with 28 bases separating them. The CDR3 runs to 21 residues. The CDR3 DNA reads as TGTGCCAGCAGTTACCTATCAAGGGGGGGGATAGAAACGAAGTTGAACACTGAAGCTTTCTTT. This translates into CASSYLSRGGIETKLNTEAFF.

There are a few counts of this clone. The chain couples TRBV28 to TRBJ1-1, with TRBD1 identical over 10 bases. The germline V gene has CDR1 MDHEN and CDR2 SYDVKM. V dropped 5 bases and J dropped 11; count of bases not matched to a gene: 14. The CDR3 is 15 amino acids. The CDR3 DNA sequence: TGTGCCAGCAGTAACAACCCCGGGACAGGGGCTCGGGCTTTCTTT. The encoded protein is CASSNNPGTGARAFF.

V usage is TRBV6-8 and J usage is TRBJ2-7, with a weak D call TRBD2 (5 bases). Trimming removed 2 bases from V and 12 bases from J, with 17 bases in between. CDR1 is MNHGY, CDR2 SAAAGT, per germline. The length of the CDR3 is 13 residues. The DNA for the CDR3 is TGTGCCAGCAGTTACATCGGGGATTTAAGGCTGTACTTC. Translating gives CASSYIGDLRLYF.

V gene TRBV11-3 combines with J gene TRBJ2-1, with TRBD1 identical over 7 bases. This CDR3 region has 14 residues. CDR1 is SGHNT, CDR2 YENEEA, per germline. After removal of 5 bases from V and 7 bases from J, the junction contained 8 bases not matched to a gene. CDR3 protein: CASSLPDRSNEQFF. CDR3 in DNA: TGTGCCAGCAGCCTTCCGGACAGGTCGAATGAGCAGTTCTTC. Looking up the rest from reference TRBV11-3 and TRBJ2-1 gives the full variable domain: EAGVVQSPRYKIIEKKQPVAFWCNPISGHNTLYWYLQNLGQGPELLIRYENEEAVDDSQLPKDRFSAERLKGVDSTLKIQPAELGDSAVYLCASSLPDRSNEQFFGPGTRLTVL.

The table lists this clone with a few counts. The DNA of the CDR3 is TGTGCCAGCAGCCTAAGACAGGGGGCGTACGAGCAGTACTTC. It codes for CASSLRQGAYEQYF. The chain joins TRBV9 to TRBJ2-7; 10 bases align to TRBD1. Trimming at V came to 4 bases and at J to 4 bases, leaving 5 bases not matched to a gene. The V gene's germline CDR1 is SGDLS and CDR2 YYNGEE. The CDR3 loop spans 14 amino acids.

In this sample, this clone turned up a few times. V and J are TRBV28 and TRBJ1-1, with no clear D. V was pared by 5 bases and J by 6 bases, with 19 bases between. From germline, CDR1 is MDHEN and CDR2 SYDVKM. The CDR3 runs to 15 residues. The CDR3: CASSSSGRLVSEAFF. The CDR3 nucleotides are TGTGCCAGCAGTAGCTCCGGACGCCTCGTCTCTGAAGCTTTCTTT.